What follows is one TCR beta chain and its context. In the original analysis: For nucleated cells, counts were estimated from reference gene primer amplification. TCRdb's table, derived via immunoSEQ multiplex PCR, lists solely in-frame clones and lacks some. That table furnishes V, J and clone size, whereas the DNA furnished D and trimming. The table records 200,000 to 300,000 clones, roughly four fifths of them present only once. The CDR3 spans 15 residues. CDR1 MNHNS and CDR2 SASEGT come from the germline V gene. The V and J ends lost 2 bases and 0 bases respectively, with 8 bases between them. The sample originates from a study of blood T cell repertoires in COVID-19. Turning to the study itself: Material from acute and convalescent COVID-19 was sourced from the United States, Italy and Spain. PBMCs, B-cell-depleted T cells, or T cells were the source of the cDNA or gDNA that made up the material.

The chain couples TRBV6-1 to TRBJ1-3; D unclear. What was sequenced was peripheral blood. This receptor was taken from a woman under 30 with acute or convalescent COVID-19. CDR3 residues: CASSEWRTSGNTIYF. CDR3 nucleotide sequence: TGTGCCAGCAGTGAATGGAGAACCTCTGGAAACACCATATATTTT.